This is a list of T cell receptor beta chains from one sample in a study of shared clonotypes between healthy human individuals. Sequencing was performed with immunoSEQ multiplex PCR; in TCRdb, only in-frame clones are kept and a portion is missing. In the table there are some 680,000 clones, about three quarters of which are singletons. Sequencing was performed on memory CD4+ T cells sorted from blood. Receptors were obtained from a woman aged 25 to 45 in good health. CDR3s include the opening cysteine and the closing phenylalanine or tryptophan. A D gene is named only where the DNA matches it firmly. Where a row states a size, it is once, few, many or the class of an expanded clone; other rows omit it.

clone_size j_call v_call d_call cdr3_aa cdr3_nt
few TRBJ2-1 TRBV4-1 NA CASSQASASSYNEQFF TGCGCCAGCAGCCAAGCAAGCGCAAGCTCCTACAATGAGCAGTTCTTC
NA TRBJ1-2 TRBV28 NA CASSLSLLPQQDLYGYTF TGTGCCAGCAGTTTATCCCTCCTTCCGCAACAGGACTTATATGGCTACACCTTC
NA TRBJ1-1 TRBV19 NA CASSPWIGTEAFF TGTGCCAGTAGTCCCTGGATTGGGACTGAAGCTTTCTTT
NA TRBJ2-4 TRBV13 NA CASSFGQFENIQYF TGTGCCAGCAGCTTCGGACAGTTTGAAAACATTCAGTACTTC
few TRBJ1-1 TRBV19 NA CATTPLGNTEAFF TGTGCCACCACTCCACTAGGGAACACTGAAGCTTTCTTT
NA TRBJ1-1 TRBV7-2 NA CASRNTALVDTEAFF TGTGCCAGCAGAAATACTGCCCTAGTGGACACTGAAGCTTTCTTT
once TRBJ2-1 TRBV4-1 NA CASSRGRAKHNEQFF TGCGCCAGCAGCCGGGGGCGGGCTAAGCACAATGAGCAGTTCTTC
many TRBJ2-5 TRBV28 NA CASSKAAWETQYF TGTGCCAGCAGTAAGGCGGCTTGGGAGACCCAGTACTTC
few TRBJ1-2 TRBV28 NA CASSSYRGHGYTF TGTGCCAGCAGTTCGTACCGTGGCCATGGCTACACCTTC
NA TRBJ1-2 TRBV10-1 NA CASSEPTGGYTF TGCGCCAGCAGTGAGCCGACAGGAGGCTACACCTTC
NA TRBJ2-1 TRBV29-1 NA CSTNGRDMGPNEQFF TGCAGCACAAACGGTAGGGACATGGGGCCCAATGAGCAGTTCTTC
NA TRBJ1-4 TRBV5-1 NA CASSLGGDNEKLFF TGCGCCAGCAGCTTGGGAGGAGATAATGAAAAACTGTTTTTT
NA TRBJ2-3 TRBV9 NA CASTRSRGFTTDTQYF TGTGCCAGCACCCGGAGTCGAGGGTTTACCACAGATACGCAGTATTTT
once TRBJ1-2 TRBV20-1 NA CSARGGYGYTF TGCAGTGCTAGAGGAGGGTATGGCTACACCTTC
NA TRBJ2-2 TRBV21-1 NA CASSTPRGLLGDYPGELFF TGTGCCAGCAGCACTCCACGAGGGTTACTCGGGGATTATCCCGGGGAGCTGTTTTTT
NA TRBJ2-7 TRBV18 TRBD2 CASSEAGAYEQYF TGTGCCAGCTCAGAGGCGGGAGCCTACGAGCAGTACTTC
NA TRBJ2-1 TRBV9 NA CASSAQVSYNEQFF TGTGCCAGCAGCGCCCAGGTTTCTTACAATGAGCAGTTCTTC
NA TRBJ2-7 TRBV7-9 NA CASSPGFGRGSVEQYF TGTGCCAGCAGCCCAGGTTTTGGCAGGGGTTCAGTCGAGCAGTACTTC
NA TRBJ2-1 TRBV18 TRBD2 CASSPRTSGSYNEQFF TGTGCCAGCTCACCTAGGACTAGCGGTTCCTACAATGAGCAGTTCTTC
few TRBJ2-7 TRBV14 TRBD2 CASSQGAWWASGSENYEQYF TGTGCCAGCAGCCAAGGTGCTTGGTGGGCTAGCGGGTCGGAAAATTACGAGCAGTACTTC
NA TRBJ2-1 TRBV2 NA CASSDGQDEQFF TGTGCCAGCAGTGACGGTCAGGATGAGCAGTTCTTC
NA TRBJ2-2 TRBV28 TRBD2 CASSPLAGGPGLTGELFF TGTGCCAGCAGTCCGTTAGCGGGAGGGCCTGGTTTAACCGGGGAGCTGTTTTTT
NA TRBJ2-5 TRBV19 TRBD1 CASSPPRRDRGPQRETQYF TGTGCCAGTAGTCCGCCTAGAAGGGACAGGGGGCCGCAGAGAGAGACCCAGTACTTC
few TRBJ1-1 TRBV15 TRBD1 CATSRILTGAMNTEAFF TGTGCCACCAGCAGAATACTGACAGGGGCTATGAACACTGAAGCTTTCTTT
NA TRBJ2-7 TRBV2 TRBD2 CASSEPLIAGISYEQYF TGTGCCAGCAGTGAACCCCTAATAGCGGGAATTTCCTACGAGCAGTACTTC
NA TRBJ2-2 TRBV19 TRBD2 CASSSLARVGELFF TGTGCCAGTAGTTCACTAGCGCGGGTCGGGGAGCTGTTTTTT
NA TRBJ1-3 TRBV11-2 NA CASSLRFQMEGSGNTIYF TGTGCCAGCAGCTTACGGTTCCAAATGGAAGGCTCTGGAAACACCATATATTTT
once TRBJ2-1 TRBV19 TRBD2 CASSMLTGGPNEQFF TGTGCCAGTAGTATGTTGACGGGAGGGCCGAACGAGCAGTTCTTC
few TRBJ1-1 TRBV6-5 NA CASSYGTNLNTEAFF TGTGCCAGCAGTTACGGGACAAACTTGAACACTGAAGCTTTCTTT
once TRBJ2-3 TRBV9 TRBD2 CASSPPGIAGVDTQYF TGTGCCAGCAGCCCCCCGGGAATAGCGGGAGTGGATACGCAGTATTTT
NA TRBJ2-7 TRBV5-1 TRBD2 CASSSTGTSKNSYEQYF TGCGCCAGCAGCTCCACCGGGACTAGCAAAAACTCCTACGAGCAGTACTTC
once TRBJ1-5 TRBV6-1 TRBD1 CASSEGQGGQPQHF TGTGCCAGCAGTGAAGGCCAGGGGGGTCAGCCCCAGCATTTT
NA TRBJ2-7 TRBV18 NA CASSPPGVAGEQYF TGTGCCAGCTCACCACCGGGGGTAGCCGGCGAGCAGTACTTC
few TRBJ1-1 TRBV7-2 NA CASSRRLGEGTEAFF TGTGCCAGCAGCCGCCGCCTAGGGGAAGGTACTGAAGCTTTCTTT
NA TRBJ2-7 TRBV6-5 TRBD1 CASTTGQGVIEQYF TGTGCCAGCACCACGGGACAGGGTGTTATCGAGCAGTACTTC
NA TRBJ2-7 TRBV5-1 TRBD2 CASSLSSGAGYEQYF TGCGCCAGCAGCTTATCGAGCGGGGCCGGCTACGAGCAGTACTTC
NA TRBJ2-2 TRBV5-1 TRBD1 CASSVDQGAGELFF TGCGCCAGCAGCGTGGACCAGGGGGCCGGGGAGCTGTTTTTT
NA TRBJ2-7 TRBV6-5 NA CASSGQATYEQYF TGTGCCAGTTCCGGTCAGGCCACCTACGAGCAGTACTTC
few TRBJ1-4 TRBV19 NA CASRRSVATNEKLFF TGTGCCAGTAGAAGGTCTGTCGCAACTAATGAAAAACTGTTTTTT
NA TRBJ2-3 TRBV4-1 NA CASSQTTGSRSTYTQYF TGCGCCAGCAGCCAAACCACTGGTTCTAGGAGCACGTATACGCAGTATTTT
NA TRBJ2-1 TRBV5-1 TRBD2 CASSWGGLAGHSYNEQFF TGCGCCAGCAGCTGGGGAGGACTAGCGGGGCACTCCTACAATGAGCAGTTCTTC